This T cell receptor beta chain was captured by sequencing in a study of cytomegalovirus exposure and HLA in healthy donors. V was shortened by 1 base and J by 6 bases, with 12 bases between the two germline ends. Per germline, CDR1 LGHNA and CDR2 YNFKEQ. CDR3 size: 14 residues. The PCR used 60 Vbeta and 13 Jbeta primers. Clones were sequenced by immunoSEQ multiplex PCR, and TCRdb holds only the in-frame ones, with some missing. This table has about 72,000 clones, approximately 80% appearing once. The chain has TRBV4-2 and TRBJ1-1; maybe TRBD1 (6 bases). Material: PBMCs. The TCR originated in a man aged 35-49 years in good health and CMV-seronegative. The CDR3 DNA sequence: TGTGCCAGCAGCCAAGTGATCAGGGGATCTGAAGCTTTCTTT. It encodes CASSQVIRGSEAFF.